This T cell receptor beta chain was found in a study of metastatic and nonmetastatic thyroid tumors (dated by TCRdb to about 2020). Looking at the study overall: For patients with malignant and with benign thyroid disease, the researchers compared repertoires between peripheral blood samples and tumor or nodule tissue samples.

The method behind the library was PCR. Instrument on record: Illumina HiSeq 4000. The TCR beta-chain CDR3 region of each patient was profiled by high-throughput sequencing. The authors processed their data as follows. A classifier to discriminate distant-metastatic papillary thyroid cancer patients was built from CDR3 differences across clinicopathological groups. The Shannon index was used to measure repertoire diversity, and the Morisita-Horn index was used to measure how similar tumor and blood repertoires were. TCRdb trimmed public reads at Q25 via fastp, called clones via MiXCR and kept in-frame beta chains. TCRdb assigned the V and J calls; the authors' analysis was not used. In this sample the table shows around 28,000 clones, less than 4% of which occur a single time. The ten largest clones add up to about 3.3% of the sample. Study-wide conclusions, independent of this receptor: TCR beta diversity was reported as significantly higher in malignant tumors than in benign nodules, in both blood and tumor samples.

For this clone: The clone's antigen remains unknown. The junction differs from germline at one of its ends, possibly a read error. At the DNA level, this CDR3 is encoded by other sequences in the same sample as well.

No patient had received any treatment before thyroid surgery. Using T-cell receptor beta sequencing, the study looked back at clinical samples from patients collected from about 2011 to 2019. CDR1 and CDR2 are read off the germline V gene (reference sequence) as LNHDA and SQIVND. Reading from cysteine to phenylalanine, the CDR3 counts 14 amino acids. Of the read, only the CDR3 DNA is kept; its 42 bases are in frame from base 1. Sequences were obtained from blood. This receptor chain uses TRBV19 and TRBJ2-3, with TRBD2 tentatively as D gene (6 bases match). The source of this sequence is a male donor with papillary thyroid cancer or a benign thyroid nodule (not recorded which). Some clones in this sample may be carry-over from other donors' samples. This receptor has the CDR3 CASSMGGWTDTQYF. The nucleotide sequence reads as follows: TGTGCCAGCAGTATGGGGGGATGGACAGATACGCAGTATTTT.